A single sample gave rise to the 9 T cell receptor beta chains below, sequenced in a study of CD8 T cells in Susac syndrome. Roughly 0.45 to 1 ug RNA was reverse transcribed with random hexamers. TCRdb called the immunoSEQ multiplex PCR reads again in MiXCR, with one record for every CDR3 protein. The data contain some 170,000 distinct CDR3 sequences, approximately 94% of them singletons. Material: CD4+ T cells from PBMCs. Every receptor here comes from a human donor with multiple sclerosis.

The rearrangement uses TRBV27 and TRBJ2-7, with 12 nucleotides matching TRBD2. In germline, CDR1 is MNHEY, CDR2 SMNVEV (reference sequence). J was trimmed by 3 bases and V by 5 bases; bases with no gene match: 5. This CDR3 comprises 15 residues. The CDR3 DNA reads TGTGCCAGCAGTCGACTAGCGGGGGTCTTCTACGAGCAGTACTTC. As protein: CASSRLAGVFYEQYF.

The CDR3 sequence is CASSPFGTGAQRNGYTF. For the CDR3, the DNA is TGTGCCAGCAGTCCGTTCGGGACAGGAGCCCAGAGGAATGGCTACACCTTC. This sequence joins TRBV27 and TRBJ1-2, with 8 bases lining up with TRBD1. The CDR3 has 17 residues. Germline V gives CDR1 MNHEY, CDR2 SMNVEV (reference sequence). The J segment lost 6 bases and the V segment lost 5 bases, leaving 17 bases of the junction unmatched.

The CDR3 DNA is TGTGCCAGCAGCGTAGATCAGGGGGCTGGTCAGCCCCAGCATTTT. Translation gives CASSVDQGAGQPQHF. The chain is built from TRBV9 and TRBJ1-5, with 8 positions matching TRBD1. Germline V gene lookup returns CDR1 SGDLS and CDR2 YYNGEE. This CDR3 region has 15 residues. V was pared by 0 bases and J by 6 bases, with 5 bases of the junction left unmatched.

The genes are TRBV30 and TRBJ1-4; the D gene is possibly TRBD1 (5 bases). The germline V gene has CDR1 GTSNPN and CDR2 SVGIG (reference sequence). The CDR3 runs to 14 residues. Trimming shortened V by 3 bases and J by 6 bases, and 14 bases separated the two germline ends. This CDR3 is CAWRATSGDEKLFF. The CDR3, as DNA: TGTGCCTGGAGGGCGACGTCGGGGGATGAAAAACTGTTTTTT.

The chain links TRBV28 to TRBJ2-6; 7 bases are shared with TRBD2. The CDR3 is 18 amino acids. Trimming cost V 1 base and J 4 bases; bases outside gene matches: 10. Germline CDR1 MDHEN, CDR2 SYDVKM. CDR3 coding DNA: TGTGCCAGCAGTTTATTTCCTAGCGGACCCTCAGGGGCCAACGTCCTGACTTTC. Amino acid sequence: CASSLFPSGPSGANVLTF.

This rearrangement joins TRBV20-1 to TRBJ1-4; D ambiguous. V was trimmed by 3 bases and J by 8 bases, leaving 10 bases between them. The germline CDR1 and CDR2 sequences are DFQATT and SNEGSKA (reference sequence). This CDR3 is 12 amino acids long. CDR3 DNA sequence: TGCAGTGCTAGGGTTGTTGGCGAAAAACTGTTTTTT. Protein product: CSARVVGEKLFF.

This clonotype occurred once. This chain links TRBV6-1 with TRBJ2-3; D remains ambiguous. CDR1 MNHNS and CDR2 SASEGT come from the germline V gene. The CDR3 runs to 15 residues. The V and J ends lost 6 bases and 5 bases respectively, with 18 bases between them. The CDR3 nucleotides are TGTGCCAGCAGGCCAACCCCGCTACACGGAGATACGCAGTATTTT. This sequence encodes CASRPTPLHGDTQYF.

The V gene is TRBV20-1, the J gene TRBJ1-5; no reliable D call. The CDR3 spans 14 residues. V lost 6 bases, J lost 2 bases, and 14 bases lay in between. In germline, CDR1 is DFQATT, CDR2 SNEGSKA (reference sequence). The CDR3 DNA sequence: TGCAGTGCCCAGAGGACCGGGGGCAATCAGCCCCAGCATTTT. It yields the protein CSAQRTGGNQPQHF.

The chain joins TRBV7-2 to TRBJ1-1; D gene ambiguous. Trimming took off 5 bases at V and 2 bases at J, with 6 bases between the two ends. CDR1 and CDR2 from the germline V gene are SGHTA and FQGNSA. This CDR3 contains 12 residues. The CDR3, as DNA: TGTGCCAGCAGCCCCCCTAACACTGAAGCTTTCTTT. Translating it yields CASSPPNTEAFF.